Presented here are 30 T cell receptor beta chains from one specimen sequenced in a study of shared clonotypes between healthy human individuals. Generated by immunoSEQ multiplex PCR, the TCRdb table keeps only in-frame clones and is missing some. The data hold some 2.1 million clones, with roughly 95% observed a single time. Terminally differentiated effector memory CD45RA+ cells were left out of the naive CD8 fraction, which was CD45RO-negative and positively selected for CCR7. The sequencing sample was made of naive CD8+ T cells from PBMCs. The origin of the receptors is a man in his late teens or twenties in good health. Some clones in this sample may be carry-over from other donors' samples.

The J gene is TRBJ2-1, the V gene TRBV4-1, with 9 bases that match TRBD1. The CDR3 sequence is 14 residues long. Germline CDR1 MGHRA, CDR2 YSYEKL. V lost 3 bases and J lost 9; bases outside the gene matches: 6. CDR3 DNA sequence: TGCGCCAGCAGCCATACCGGGACAGGGATTGAGCAGTTCTTC. Its protein product is CASSHTGTGIEQFF.

The chain has TRBV6-5 and TRBJ2-1; the match to TRBD2 covers 8 bases. Per germline, CDR1 MNHEY and CDR2 SVGAGI. V shed 4 bases, J shed 8 bases, and the junction held 10 bases outside the gene matches. This CDR3 is built from 15 residues. CDR3: CASSSEERELDEQFF. The CDR3 region has the DNA TGTGCCAGCAGTTCCGAGGAGCGGGAGCTCGATGAGCAGTTCTTC.

This chain uses TRBV14 with TRBJ2-1; maybe TRBD2 (5 bases). Germline-derived CDR1 and CDR2 are SGHDN and FVKESK. V lost 0 bases and J lost 9, with 12 bases in between. The CDR3 is 14 amino acids. This CDR3 is CASSQDRRAGEQFF. CDR3 coding DNA: TGTGCCAGCAGCCAAGATCGACGGGCGGGTGAGCAGTTCTTC.

The chain couples TRBV19 to TRBJ1-1, with a possible D match to TRBD1 (5 bases). Per the germline V gene, CDR1 is LNHDA and CDR2 is SQIVND (reference sequence). The germline V and J ends were trimmed by 3 bases and 2 bases, with 13 bases remaining between them. The CDR3 runs to 15 residues. In nucleotides, the CDR3 is TGTGCCAGTAGTATTCTGGCAGGGTATAACACTGAAGCTTTCTTT. Amino acid sequence: CASSILAGYNTEAFF.

The chain combines TRBV19 with TRBJ1-4, with D hard to call. The V gene lost 4 bases and the J gene lost 4 bases, with 10 bases spanning the gap. Germline lookup yields CDR1 LNHDA and CDR2 SQIVND (reference sequence). This CDR3 region has 14 residues. The CDR3 is CASSTDGYNEKLFF. CDR3 sequence (DNA): TGTGCCAGTAGTACCGACGGATATAATGAAAAACTGTTTTTT.

As DNA, the CDR3 is TGTGCCAGCAGAGCCTGGGGAGGGGAGAGCAATCAGCCCCAGCATTTT. Its protein is CASRAWGGESNQPQHF. The chain uses TRBV28 and TRBJ1-5, with D perhaps matching TRBD1 (5 bases). V dropped 6 bases and J dropped 1 base, with 16 bases sitting between them. The CDR3 covers 16 residues. CDR1 MDHEN and CDR2 SYDVKM come from the germline V gene.

The chain joins TRBV7-9 to TRBJ2-3, with a weak D call TRBD1 (5 bases). The V end was cut by 2 bases, the J end by 2 bases, with 14 bases between. CDR3 length: 16 amino acids. Germline V lookup: CDR1 SEHNR, CDR2 FQNEAQ (reference sequence). The CDR3 protein is CASSLSAGAYTDTQYF. Here the CDR3 DNA reads TGTGCCAGCAGCTTATCGGCTGGGGCCTACACAGATACGCAGTATTTT.

The count of this clone is one. The CDR3 DNA reads TGTGCCAGCAGTGAGGACAGGGGGTACGAGCAGTACTTC. Translation: CASSEDRGYEQYF. The rearrangement uses TRBV25-1 and TRBJ2-7, with 10 bases lining up with TRBD1. After removal of 3 bases from V and 4 bases from J, the junction contained 0 bases not matched to a gene. Looked up from germline, CDR1 is MGHDK and CDR2 is SYGVNS. This CDR3 region has 13 residues.

The rearrangement links TRBV30 to TRBJ2-6; D not resolved. CDR1 and CDR2 from the germline V gene are GTSNPN and SVGIG (reference sequence). V lost 1 base and J lost 2, with 6 bases in between. CDR3 length: 14 amino acids. The CDR3 region is CAWSAVPGANVLTF. CDR3 nucleotide sequence: TGTGCCTGGAGTGCGGTACCTGGGGCCAACGTCCTGACTTTC.

The V and J genes are TRBV7-9 and TRBJ2-4, with D unresolved. Germline lookup yields CDR1 SEHNR and CDR2 FQNEAQ (reference sequence). This CDR3 is 14 amino acids long. The V gene lost 4 bases and the J gene lost 9 bases, with 16 bases spanning the gap. The CDR3 bases are TGTGCCAGCAGCTCCTGGGGTGGTAAGCCCATTCAGTACTTC. This sequence encodes CASSSWGGKPIQYF.

The chain joins TRBV9 to TRBJ2-7, with 7 bases lining up with TRBD1. The germline CDR1 and CDR2 sequences are SGDLS and YYNGEE. V was pared by 0 bases and J by 2 bases, with 5 bases of the junction left unmatched. The CDR3 spans 15 residues. CDR3 sequence reads: CASSVEGGTPYEQYF. The DNA of the CDR3 is TGTGCCAGCAGCGTAGAAGGGGGCACACCCTACGAGCAGTACTTC.

The chain links TRBV9 to TRBJ1-3; D call uncertain. Trimming took 7 bases from V and 9 from J, leaving 8 bases between them. This CDR3 has 10 amino acids. CDR1 SGDLS and CDR2 YYNGEE come from the germline V gene. The CDR3 spells CASGEVTIYF. CDR3 DNA: TGTGCCAGCGGGGAGGTCACCATATATTTT.

The chain is built from TRBV7-3 and TRBJ2-3; TRBD2 aligns across 7 bases. The trim removed 4 bases at V and 7 bases at J, leaving 20 bases unmatched. This CDR3 has 18 residues. Germline loops: CDR1 SGHTA, CDR2 FQGTGA. As DNA, the CDR3 is TGTGCCAGCAGCTCAACCGGGACTATAGGCACGGGGCCCAATACGCAGTATTTT. Residues: CASSSTGTIGTGPNTQYF.

The CDR3 reads CASSPRMGTSGRAGNEQFF. CDR3 bases: TGTGCCAGCAGCCCCCGAATGGGGACTAGCGGGAGGGCGGGGAATGAGCAGTTCTTC. The rearrangement links TRBV11-2 to TRBJ2-1, with TRBD2 identical over 16 bases. The CDR3 consists of 19 residues. Germline V CDR1 and CDR2: SGHAT, FQNNGV. With 5 bases clipped from V and 7 bases from J, the junction kept 14 bases outside the gene matches.

This clone came up once. V usage is TRBV27 and J usage is TRBJ1-1, with TRBD1 as a possible D gene (6 bases). CDR1 MNHEY and CDR2 SMNVEV come from the germline V gene (reference sequence). The CDR3 runs to 15 residues. Trimming stripped 6 bases from V and 6 bases from J, with 20 bases between. In DNA, the CDR3 is TGTGCCAGCAGCAGGAAGACAGGACAAAGCGCTGAAGCTTTCTTT. Its protein is CASSRKTGQSAEAFF.

The chain couples TRBV9 to TRBJ2-5; TRBD2 agrees at 8 bases. The germline CDR1 and CDR2 sequences are SGDLS and YYNGEE. The CDR3 length is 15 residues. With 0 bases clipped from V and 0 bases from J, the junction kept 1 base outside the gene matches. In nucleotides, the CDR3 is TGTGCCAGCAGCGTAGAACTAGCGGACCAAGAGACCCAGTACTTC. It specifies CASSVELADQETQYF.

The chain links TRBV29-1 to TRBJ1-2; D is uncertain. V lost 4 bases to trimming and J lost 6 bases, with 6 bases between them. This CDR3 contains 10 residues. Germline V CDR1 and CDR2: SQVTM, ANQGSEA. CDR3 sequence reads: CSVGRDGYTF. The CDR3, as DNA: TGCAGCGTTGGAAGGGATGGCTACACCTTC.

This rearrangement joins TRBV13 to TRBJ1-1, with D perhaps matching TRBD1 (6 bases). This CDR3 contains 13 residues. Germline CDR1 reads PRHDT; CDR2 reads FYEKMQ (reference sequence). The V gene lost 8 bases and the J gene lost 0 bases, with 10 bases spanning the gap. This chain's CDR3 is CASGDRMNTEAFF. CDR3 nucleotide sequence: TGTGCCAGCGGCGACAGGATGAACACTGAAGCTTTCTTT.

The V gene is TRBV5-6, the J gene TRBJ2-7, with 7 bases that match TRBD1. Germline V gene lookup returns CDR1 SGHDT and CDR2 YYEEEE. The CDR3 has 15 residues. V was pared by 4 bases and J by 2 bases, with 9 bases of the junction left unmatched. The CDR3 bases are TGTGCCAGCAGCCATAGGACAGGTCCTGCCTACGAGCAGTACTTC. Translated, it gives CASSHRTGPAYEQYF.

This clone has just one count. The chain has TRBV19 and TRBJ1-1; TRBD1 agrees at 8 bases. The length of the CDR3 is 15 residues. Germline loops: CDR1 LNHDA, CDR2 SQIVND (reference sequence). The junction had 8 bases not matched to a gene; V was cut back by 7 bases and J by 1 base. DNA for the CDR3: TGTGCCAGTACGCAGGGGGCAGGTAGGAACACTGAAGCTTTCTTT. This encodes CASTQGAGRNTEAFF. Using reference TRBV19 and TRBJ1-1 for the parts outside the CDR3, the full variable domain is DGGITQSPKYLFRKEGQNVTLSCEQNLNHDAMYWYRQDPGQGLRLIYYSQIVNDFQKGDIAEGYSVSREKKESFPLTVTSAQKNPTAFYLCASTQGAGRNTEAFFGQGTRLTVV.

This clone turned up a few times. The sample carries other DNA sequences with the same CDR3. The chain combines TRBV7-9 with TRBJ1-1; D remains ambiguous. The CDR3 loop spans 13 amino acids. Trimming pared 4 bases from V and 0 bases from J, leaving 6 bases between. In germline, CDR1 is SEHNR, CDR2 FQNEAQ (reference sequence). The CDR3 sequence: CASSSSVNTEAFF. The DNA of the CDR3 is TGTGCCAGCAGCTCCTCAGTGAACACTGAAGCTTTCTTT.

The CDR3 loop is CASSSDPTGLIEAFF. The DNA for the CDR3 is TGTGCCAGCAGCTCCGACCCAACAGGATTAATTGAAGCTTTCTTT. The chain is built from TRBV13 and TRBJ1-1; tentatively, D is TRBD1 (5 bases). Trimming shortened V by 4 bases and J by 7 bases, and 19 bases separated the two germline ends. Germline V gene lookup returns CDR1 PRHDT and CDR2 FYEKMQ (reference sequence). The CDR3 totals 15 residues.

Notes on this clone: This sample also contains other DNA sequences that code for the same CDR3. The chain uses TRBV11-2 and TRBJ2-7, with D possibly matching TRBD2 (5 bases). Deletions cut 1 base from V and 2 bases from J, with 12 bases between. The CDR3 runs to 15 residues. Per germline, CDR1 SGHAT and CDR2 FQNNGV. CDR3 DNA sequence: TGTGCCAGCAGCTTAGGGGCGGGTAGAACCTACGAGCAGTACTTC. This codes for CASSLGAGRTYEQYF.

The genes are TRBV27 and TRBJ1-1; D not resolved. Per the germline V gene, CDR1 is MNHEY and CDR2 is SMNVEV (reference sequence). Between the trimmed V and J ends, which lost 5 bases and 4 bases, there was a span of 14 bases. The CDR3 consists of 14 residues. Here the CDR3 DNA reads TGTGCCAGCAGTCCGGGGTTAGGTAGCACTGAAGCTTTCTTT. It encodes CASSPGLGSTEAFF.

The V and J genes are TRBV27 and TRBJ2-7, with unresolved D. This CDR3 region has 12 residues. From germline, CDR1 is MNHEY and CDR2 SMNVEV (reference sequence). The ends were cut back, 6 bases at V and 0 bases at J, with 6 bases in the middle. The CDR3 region has the DNA TGTGCCAGCAGGCGCACCTCCTACGAGCAGTACTTC. Translation: CASRRTSYEQYF.

As to this clone: The same CDR3 is also encoded by other DNA sequences in this sample. The CDR3 here is CASSPGQSSYEQYF. The CDR3, as DNA: TGTGCCAGCAGCCCGGGACAGAGCTCCTACGAGCAGTACTTC. This chain joins TRBV6-5 and TRBJ2-7; the match to TRBD1 covers 7 bases. Losses at the gene ends were 6 bases for V and 0 bases for J; bases not matched to a gene: 5. This CDR3 is 14 amino acids long. The germline V gene encodes CDR1 MNHEY and CDR2 SVGAGI.

The rearrangement joins TRBV28 to TRBJ1-1, with D unclear. V lost 2 bases to trimming and J lost 6 bases, with 10 bases between them. CDR3 length: 13 amino acids. CDR1 and CDR2 from the germline V gene are MDHEN and SYDVKM. The CDR3 sequence: CASSLRGNAEAFF. As DNA, the CDR3 is TGTGCCAGCAGTTTACGGGGTAACGCTGAAGCTTTCTTT.

The rearrangement links TRBV6-5 to TRBJ1-1; D gene ambiguous. CDR1 and CDR2 (germline): MNHEY, SVGAGI. Trimming pared 0 bases from V and 4 bases from J, leaving 12 bases between. There are 15 residues in the CDR3. In DNA, the CDR3 is TGTGCCAGCAGTTACTCACCCGAACGGACCACTGAAGCTTTCTTT. It yields the protein CASSYSPERTTEAFF.

The V gene is TRBV5-1, the J gene TRBJ1-2; D is ambiguous. Germline CDR1 reads SGHRS; CDR2 reads YFSETQ. The CDR3 extends over 13 amino acids. Trimming pared 0 bases from V and 8 bases from J, leaving 11 bases between. The CDR3 protein is CASSLASGRGYTF. CDR3 nucleotide sequence: TGCGCCAGCAGCTTGGCCTCTGGTCGGGGCTACACCTTC. Full variable domain (missing parts from reference TRBV5-1 and TRBJ1-2): KAGVTQTPRYLIKTRGQQVTLSCSPISGHRSVSWYQQTPGQGLQFLFEYFSETQRNKGNFPGRFSGRQFSNSRSEMNVSTLELGDSALYLCASSLASGRGYTFGSGTRLTVV.

V is TRBV19 and J is TRBJ1-3; D not certain. Deletions cut 5 bases from V and 0 bases from J, with 14 bases between. CDR1 is LNHDA, CDR2 SQIVND, per germline (reference sequence). There are 16 residues in the CDR3. The CDR3 sequence: CASSPTQKFSGNTIYF. The CDR3, as DNA: TGTGCCAGTAGTCCCACACAGAAATTCTCTGGAAACACCATATATTTT.